These 30 T cell receptor beta chains came from one sample sequenced in a study of T cells in placental villitis. The immunoSEQ assay was v4. Clones were read by immunoSEQ multiplex PCR, and TCRdb kept only the in-frame ones, dropping some. The sample carries fewer than 950 clones, roughly 98% recorded once. Sequenced sample: placental tissue containing maternal and fetal cells. These TCRs come from a human donor in good health; the placental T cells may come from both mother and fetus.

The chain has TRBV6-6 and TRBJ2-5, with D perhaps matching TRBD2 (6 bases). The CDR3 runs 12 residues. Germline assignment: CDR1 MNHNY and CDR2 SVGAGI (reference sequence). With 6 bases removed from V and 5 bases from J, the gap between germline ends came to 10 bases. The CDR3 sequence: CASRTGDETQYF. In DNA, the CDR3 is TGTGCCAGCAGAACGGGGGATGAGACCCAGTACTTC.

The V call is TRBV11-1, the J call TRBJ2-7, with 10 bases matching TRBD2. Germline trimming cut 5 bases from V and 7 bases from J; bases unmatched to any gene: 8. Germline loops: CDR1 SGHAT, CDR2 FQDESV (reference sequence). The CDR3 has 14 amino acids. The DNA of the CDR3 is TGTGCCAGCAGCGACCTAGCGGGAGAGTATGAGCAGTACTTC. This codes for CASSDLAGEYEQYF.

V gene TRBV27 combines with J gene TRBJ1-6; 7 nucleotides match TRBD1. The CDR3 loop spans 14 amino acids. In germline, CDR1 is MNHEY, CDR2 SMNVEV (reference sequence). V gave up 4 bases and J gave up 7 bases; unmatched junction bases: 4. CDR3 sequence (DNA): TGTGCCAGCAGTTCGACAGGGAGGAATTCACCCCTCCACTTT. It yields the protein CASSSTGRNSPLHF.

This rearrangement joins TRBV3-1 (or the pseudogene TRBV3-2) to TRBJ1-3, with D tentatively TRBD1 (5 bases). The CDR3 has 15 residues. CDR1 is LGHDT, CDR2 YNNKEL, per germline (reference sequence). The V end was cut by 6 bases, the J end by 0 bases, with 12 bases between. The CDR3 DNA is TGTGCCAGCAGGAGGGGACCGGCCTCTGGAAACACCATATATTTT. It encodes CASRRGPASGNTIYF.

In nucleotides, the CDR3 is TGTGCCAGCAGTTTGGGCATAGCCCAGTACTTC. This sequence encodes CASSLGIAQYF. V gene TRBV12-3 or TRBV12-4 combines with J gene TRBJ2-5; no definite D call. CDR3 length: 11 residues. V was shortened by 3 bases and J by 9 bases, with 8 bases between the two germline ends.

The chain combines TRBV25-1 with TRBJ1-6, with D possibly being TRBD1 (6 bases). Germline V gene sequence: CDR1 MGHDK, CDR2 SYGVNS. V gave up 3 bases and J gave up 5 bases, with 14 bases separating them. The CDR3 covers 16 residues. CDR3 loop: CASSDNRAYNNSPLHF. The CDR3 DNA reads as TGTGCCAGCAGTGATAACAGGGCGTATAATAATTCACCCCTCCACTTT.

The CDR3 reads CASSRTTGLYGYTF. In DNA form, the CDR3 reads TGTGCCAGCAGTCGTACGACAGGACTTTATGGCTACACCTTC. The J gene is TRBJ1-2, the V gene TRBV6-2 or TRBV6-3, with D perhaps matching TRBD1 (6 bases). CDR1 is MNHEY, CDR2 SVGEGT, per germline. The CDR3 runs to 14 residues. V lost 5 bases, J lost 5 bases, and 15 bases lay in between.

V usage is TRBV4-2 and J usage is TRBJ1-4; 10 bases match TRBD1. With 1 base clipped from V and 8 bases from J, the junction kept 7 bases outside the gene matches. Germline V gives CDR1 LGHNA, CDR2 YNFKEQ. CDR3 length equals 16 residues. The CDR3 coding sequence is TGTGCCAGCAGCCAAGGAGGTGGGACAGGGGACGAAAAACTGTTTTTT. It specifies CASSQGGGTGDEKLFF.

V usage is TRBV27 and J usage is TRBJ1-1; TRBD1 matches 10 bases. V lost 6 bases, J lost 5 bases, and 9 bases stayed unmatched. From germline, CDR1 is MNHEY and CDR2 SMNVEV (reference sequence). The CDR3 runs to 15 residues. CDR3 loop: CASSTPGQGTTEAFF. The CDR3 region has the DNA TGTGCCAGCAGCACACCGGGACAGGGGACAACTGAAGCTTTCTTT.

The chain employs TRBV7-2 and TRBJ2-3; D unclear. From germline, CDR1 is SGHTA and CDR2 FQGNSA. The CDR3 is 13 amino acids. Trimming removed 1 base from V and 3 bases from J, with 5 bases in between. CDR3 in amino acids: CASSLVGTDTQYF. The CDR3 nucleotides read TGTGCCAGCAGCTTAGTCGGGACAGATACGCAGTATTTT.

The chain carries TRBV19 and TRBJ2-7; D is undetermined. Germline-derived CDR1 and CDR2 are LNHDA and SQIVND (reference sequence). This CDR3 is built from 11 residues. In DNA form, the CDR3 reads TGTGCTACCTCTGGTGGCTACGAGCAGTACTTC. Translated, it gives CATSGGYEQYF.

In its sample, this clone was seen once. This chain connects TRBV7-3 to TRBJ2-1; D remains unclear. In germline, CDR1 is SGHTA, CDR2 FQGTGA. This CDR3 spans 11 amino acids. Deletions cut 2 bases from V and 7 bases from J, with 3 bases between. The CDR3 coding sequence is TGTGCCAGCAGCTTAGGGAATGAGCAGTTCTTC. This translates into CASSLGNEQFF.

The V and J genes are TRBV6-7 and TRBJ2-1; D may be TRBD2 (5 bases). TRBV6-7 is treated as an ORF (open reading frame) with a function not yet certain. The CDR3 covers 15 residues. The CDR3 coding sequence is TGTGACATCAAGTTGCCAGCGGCCTTAGGGAATGAGCAGTTCTTC. Translation: CDIKLPAALGNEQFF.

The chain carries TRBV4-3 and TRBJ2-5; D is ambiguous. Trimming pared 2 bases from V and 4 bases from J, leaving 8 bases between. This CDR3 is built from 13 residues. Germline V lookup: CDR1 LGHNA, CDR2 YSLEER. The CDR3 bases are TGCGCCAGCAGCCAACGAACTGGAGAGACCCAGTACTTC. Its translation: CASSQRTGETQYF.

V and J are TRBV11-3 and TRBJ1-2, with 7 bases aligning to TRBD1. Trimming took 5 bases from V and 0 from J; bases not matched to a gene: 3. This CDR3 comprises 14 residues. Germline V gene lookup returns CDR1 SGHNT and CDR2 YENEEA. The CDR3 loop reads CASSAGGANYGYTF. In DNA form, the CDR3 reads TGTGCCAGCAGCGCAGGGGGGGCTAACTATGGCTACACCTTC.

The chain recombines TRBV7-9 with TRBJ2-1, with TRBD2 matching 10 bases. Unmatched junction bases numbered 10, after V lost 8 bases and J lost 6 bases. The CDR3 is made up of 15 amino acids. CDR1 is SEHNR, CDR2 FQNEAQ, per germline (reference sequence). DNA of the CDR3: TGTGCCAGCCTCCCTCGAGCGGGAGGGATCAATGAGCAGTTCTTC. It is translated as CASLPRAGGINEQFF.

This sequence joins TRBV6-4 and TRBJ2-3, with D possibly TRBD1 on 5 matching bases. Germline CDR1 and CDR2: MRHNA and SNTAGT. The CDR3 has 13 amino acids. The V gene lost 4 bases and the J gene lost 3 bases, with 8 bases spanning the gap. CDR3 DNA: TGTGCCAGCAGTGGTGGGGCGACAGATACGCAGTATTTT. This encodes CASSGGATDTQYF.

This rearrangement joins TRBV6-6 to TRBJ1-5, with unresolved D. CDR1 MNHNY and CDR2 SVGAGI come from the germline V gene (reference sequence). The CDR3 is 14 amino acids. Trimming removed 4 bases from V and 0 bases from J, with 7 bases in between. CDR3 bases: TGTGCCAGCAGTTCCGTCTATAGCAATCAGCCCCAGCATTTT. This translates into CASSSVYSNQPQHF.

This chain connects TRBV7-2 to TRBJ2-1, with D perhaps matching TRBD1 (6 bases). The V and J ends lost 1 base and 2 bases respectively, with 9 bases between them. Looked up from germline, CDR1 is SGHTA and CDR2 is FQGNSA. CDR3 length equals 15 residues. The DNA of the CDR3 is TGTGCCAGCAGCTTAGTGGCAGGGGCCTACAATGAGCAGTTCTTC. As protein: CASSLVAGAYNEQFF.

The J gene is TRBJ2-1, the V gene TRBV24-1, with 10 positions matching TRBD1. V lost 5 bases, J lost 3 bases, and 3 bases stayed unmatched. The CDR3 is 15 residues long. Germline CDR1 KGHDR, CDR2 SFDVKD. The CDR3 nucleotides are TGTGCCACCAGTGGCCGGGACAGGGGCTACAATGAGCAGTTCTTC. Its protein product is CATSGRDRGYNEQFF.

V usage is TRBV5-1 and J usage is TRBJ2-5; D is undetermined. This CDR3 comprises 12 residues. With 4 bases removed from V and 0 bases from J, the gap between germline ends came to 4 bases. The germline gives CDR1 SGHRS, CDR2 YFSETQ. The CDR3 coding sequence is TGCGCCAGCAGCCTTAACCAAGAGACCCAGTACTTC. Amino acids: CASSLNQETQYF. The variable domain in full, with the rest retrieved from reference TRBV5-1 and TRBJ2-5, is KAGVTQTPRYLIKTRGQQVTLSCSPISGHRSVSWYQQTPGQGLQFLFEYFSETQRNKGNFPGRFSGRQFSNSRSEMNVSTLELGDSALYLCASSLNQETQYFGPGTRLLVL.

The J gene is TRBJ2-7, the V gene TRBV10-3; D call uncertain. The germline V gene has CDR1 ENHRY and CDR2 SYGVKD. V shed 8 bases and J shed 3 bases, with 8 bases lying between them. This CDR3 is built from 11 residues. The CDR3 here is CAISDFYEQYF. CDR3 sequence (DNA): TGTGCCATCTCTGACTTCTACGAGCAGTACTTC.

This chain links TRBV19 with TRBJ2-3; D gene ambiguous. With 4 bases removed from V and 4 bases from J, the gap between germline ends came to 9 bases. Germline lookup yields CDR1 LNHDA and CDR2 SQIVND (reference sequence). The CDR3 consists of 13 residues. The CDR3 here is CASSKRHSDTQYF. The CDR3, as DNA: TGTGCCAGTAGTAAAAGACACTCAGATACGCAGTATTTT.

This clone was picked up a small number of times. The chain couples TRBV5-4 to TRBJ2-7; tentatively, D is TRBD2 (7 bases). V lost 7 bases and J lost 4, with 18 bases in between. Germline V gives CDR1 SGHNT, CDR2 YYREEE (reference sequence). The CDR3 length is 14 residues. In DNA, the CDR3 is TGTGCCAGCGAGGGACCCGGGGGGCCATACGAGCAGTACTTC. Translated: CASEGPGGPYEQYF.

The chain recombines TRBV25-1 with TRBJ2-7; TRBD2 agrees at 10 bases. V trimming: 5 bases; J trimming: 2 bases; junction bases outside the gene matches: 3. Germline CDR1 reads MGHDK; CDR2 reads SYGVNS. The CDR3 spans 14 residues. The CDR3 region has the DNA TGTGCCAGCAGTCGACTAGCGGGTCCCTACGAGCAGTACTTC. It codes for CASSRLAGPYEQYF.

The chain is built from TRBV6-1 and TRBJ2-3; 12 bases fit TRBD2. The CDR3 contains 17 residues. Germline V CDR1 and CDR2: MNHNS, SASEGT. Trimming removed 2 bases from V and 5 bases from J; junction bases left unmatched: 8. The CDR3 sequence is CASSERWTSGKGDTQYF. Written as DNA, the CDR3 is TGTGCCAGCAGTGAAAGGTGGACTAGCGGGAAAGGAGATACGCAGTATTTT.

The rearrangement links TRBV7-2 to TRBJ2-7; 8 nucleotides match TRBD2. Trimming took 5 bases from V and 0 from J; bases not matched to a gene: 3. The CDR3 is 14 amino acids. The V gene's germline CDR1 is SGHTA and CDR2 FQGNSA. The CDR3 sequence: CASSLGGASYEQYF. CDR3 bases: TGTGCCAGCAGCCTCGGGGGGGCCTCCTACGAGCAGTACTTC.

The chain uses TRBV6-4 and TRBJ1-5; no definite D call. Germline assignment: CDR1 MRHNA and CDR2 SNTAGT. V shed 0 bases and J shed 6 bases, with 12 bases lying between them. The length of the CDR3 is 15 residues. In DNA, the CDR3 is TGTGCCAGCAGTGACTCAGAGGGCGCGTGTCAGCCCCAGCATTTT. Translation gives CASSDSEGACQPQHF.

The CDR3 DNA follows: TGTGCCAGTATTGCCCCATTTAACACTGAAGCTTTCTTT. Protein: CASIAPFNTEAFF. The chain joins TRBV19 to TRBJ1-1; D remains unclear. Germline V gene sequence: CDR1 LNHDA, CDR2 SQIVND (reference sequence). Trimming pared 7 bases from V and 2 bases from J, leaving 11 bases between. This CDR3 region has 13 residues. Drawing the rest from reference TRBV19 and TRBJ1-1, the complete variable domain is DGGITQSPKYLFRKEGQNVTLSCEQNLNHDAMYWYRQDPGQGLRLIYYSQIVNDFQKGDIAEGYSVSREKKESFPLTVTSAQKNPTAFYLCASIAPFNTEAFFGQGTRLTVV.

V and J are TRBV24-1 and TRBJ1-5; D is undetermined. In germline, CDR1 is KGHDR, CDR2 SFDVKD. CDR3 size: 13 residues. Trimming removed 6 bases at V and 3 bases at J, with 8 bases between. DNA for the CDR3: TGTGCCACCAGTCTGACGGACAATCAGCCCCAGCATTTT. Translated, it gives CATSLTDNQPQHF.